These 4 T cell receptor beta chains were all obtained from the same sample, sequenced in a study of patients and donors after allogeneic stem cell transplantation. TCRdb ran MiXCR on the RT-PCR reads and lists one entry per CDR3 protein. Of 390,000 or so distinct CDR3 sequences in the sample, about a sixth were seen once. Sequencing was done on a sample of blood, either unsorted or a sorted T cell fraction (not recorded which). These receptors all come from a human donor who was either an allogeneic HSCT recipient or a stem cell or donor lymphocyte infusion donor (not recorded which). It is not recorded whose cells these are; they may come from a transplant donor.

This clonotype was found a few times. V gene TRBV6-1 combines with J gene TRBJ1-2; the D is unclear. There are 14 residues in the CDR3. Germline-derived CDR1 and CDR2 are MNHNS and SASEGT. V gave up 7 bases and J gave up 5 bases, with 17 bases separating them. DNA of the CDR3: TGTGCCAGCAAAACTCTAGGACTCGGATATGGCTACACCTTC. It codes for CASKTLGLGYGYTF.

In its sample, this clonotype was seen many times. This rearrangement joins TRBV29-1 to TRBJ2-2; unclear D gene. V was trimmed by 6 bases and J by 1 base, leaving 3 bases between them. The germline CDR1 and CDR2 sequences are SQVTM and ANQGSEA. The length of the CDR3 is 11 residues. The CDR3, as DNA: TGCAGCGTCCAGAACACCGGGGAGCTGTTTTTT. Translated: CSVQNTGELFF.

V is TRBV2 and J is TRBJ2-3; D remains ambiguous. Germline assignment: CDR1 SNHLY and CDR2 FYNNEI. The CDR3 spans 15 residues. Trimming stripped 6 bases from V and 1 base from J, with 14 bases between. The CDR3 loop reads CASRAPTFGTDTQYF. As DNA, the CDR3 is TGTGCCAGCAGAGCGCCAACTTTTGGCACAGATACGCAGTATTTT.

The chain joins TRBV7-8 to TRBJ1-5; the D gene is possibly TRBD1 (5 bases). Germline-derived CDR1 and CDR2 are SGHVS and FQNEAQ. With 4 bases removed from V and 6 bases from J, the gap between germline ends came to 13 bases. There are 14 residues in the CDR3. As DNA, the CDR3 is TGTGCCAGCAGCTCCGACCAGGGAATTCAGCCCCAGCATTTT. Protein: CASSSDQGIQPQHF.